A single sample gave rise to the 25 T cell receptor beta chains below, sequenced in a study of T cells after yellow fever vaccination. One entry per CDR3 protein, called by TCRdb with MiXCR from the 5' RACE reads. Of over 120,000 distinct CDR3 sequences detected, less than 8.5% appear once; the ten largest clones hold about 0.6%. This specimen consisted of CD4+ T cells sorted from PBMCs, obtained 10 days after the yellow fever booster vaccination. Source of these receptors: a man aged 25 to 40 who received the YFV17D yellow fever vaccine.

Ten or more counts support this clonotype. The rearrangement links TRBV3-1 to TRBJ2-3; either TRBD1 or TRBD2 may supply D (5 bases each). The CDR3 is made up of 15 amino acids. The V end was cut by 0 bases, the J end by 3 bases, with 10 bases between. Germline V gene sequence: CDR1 LGHDT, CDR2 YNNKEL (reference sequence). CDR3 region: CASSQELGTTDTQYF. The CDR3, as DNA: TGTGCCAGCAGCCAAGAGTTGGGGACGACAGATACGCAGTATTTT.

In its sample, this clonotype was seen many times. The genes are TRBV6-1 and TRBJ2-7; no clear D. This CDR3 spans 15 amino acids. The V gene lost 6 bases and the J gene lost 0 bases, with 15 bases spanning the gap. Germline lookup yields CDR1 MNHNS and CDR2 SASEGT. The CDR3 protein is CASSPPPQYSYEQYF. The CDR3 DNA reads as TGTGCCAGCAGCCCACCCCCACAGTACTCCTACGAGCAGTACTTC.

This clonotype occurred many times. The chain is built from TRBV12-3 or TRBV12-4 and TRBJ1-1; the D is unclear. Trimming left V 1 base short and J 7 bases short, with 10 bases between. CDR3 size: 13 residues. In nucleotides, the CDR3 is TGTGCCAGCAGTTTAGAAGGGAGCGGTGAAGCTTTCTTT. It translates to CASSLEGSGEAFF.

This clonotype was counted at least ten times. V and J are TRBV29-1 and TRBJ2-5; D possibly corresponds to TRBD1 (6 bases). CDR3 length: 13 amino acids. The germline V gene has CDR1 SQVTM and CDR2 ANQGSEA. Trimming pared 4 bases from V and 4 bases from J, leaving 13 bases between. CDR3 bases: TGCAGCGTTGGTGTCAGCAGGGGAGAGACCCAGTACTTC. Encoded protein: CSVGVSRGETQYF.

The chain carries TRBV19 and TRBJ2-6, with TRBD2 as a possible D gene (5 bases). Trimming stripped 6 bases from V and 3 bases from J, with 9 bases between. The CDR3 sequence is 14 residues long. CDR1 is LNHDA, CDR2 SQIVND, per germline (reference sequence). CDR3 nucleotide sequence: TGTGCCAGTAGCAACGCGGGTGGGGCCAACGTCCTGACTTTC. This encodes CASSNAGGANVLTF.

This clonotype was found many times. This sequence joins TRBV20-1 and TRBJ2-4, with unresolved D. Germline V lookup: CDR1 DFQATT, CDR2 SNEGSKA (reference sequence). This CDR3 is built from 14 residues. V lost 5 bases and J lost 1, with 12 bases in between. The CDR3 here is CSASQLAAKNIQYF. CDR3 bases: TGCAGTGCTTCCCAGTTGGCGGCCAAAAACATTCAGTACTTC.

This clonotype was detected many times. The chain has TRBV21-1 and TRBJ2-2. TRBV21-1 is classified as a pseudogene. The CDR3 has 12 residues. The CDR3 nucleotides read TGTGCCAGCATTCCTGGGGCCGGGGAGCTGTTTTTT. Translated, it gives CASIPGAGELFF.

The gene calls are TRBV6-1 and TRBJ2-2, with 8 bases matching TRBD1. The CDR3 extends over 14 amino acids. Germline loops: CDR1 MNHNS, CDR2 SASEGT. V dropped 5 bases and J dropped 9; count of bases not matched to a gene: 8. CDR3 protein: CASSPQGDLWELFF. In DNA, the CDR3 is TGTGCCAGCAGTCCACAGGGGGATTTGTGGGAGCTGTTTTTT.

This clonotype was counted at least ten times. The chain is built from TRBV6-5 and TRBJ1-2; D call uncertain. Per the germline V gene, CDR1 is MNHEY and CDR2 is SVGAGI. Trimming shortened V by 4 bases and J by 3 bases, and 21 bases separated the two germline ends. The CDR3 loop spans 17 amino acids. This CDR3 is CASSSGRIPPGDYGYTF. The DNA of the CDR3 is TGTGCCAGCAGTTCAGGACGGATTCCCCCCGGGGACTATGGCTACACCTTC.

This clonotype was seen at least ten times. V and J are TRBV7-2 and TRBJ2-1; 9 nucleotides line up with TRBD2. Trimming cost V 4 bases and J 6 bases; bases outside gene matches: 7. This CDR3 spans 15 amino acids. CDR1 is SGHTA, CDR2 FQGNSA, per germline. DNA of the CDR3: TGTGCCAGCAGCTGGGGGGGGACTAGCCCCAATGAGCAGTTCTTC. This encodes CASSWGGTSPNEQFF.

This clonotype occurred a few times. The chain combines TRBV24-1 with TRBJ2-3; 12 bases match TRBD1. Germline values: CDR1 KGHDR, CDR2 SFDVKD. Germline trimming cut 5 bases from V and 0 bases from J; bases unmatched to any gene: 5. The CDR3 has 17 residues. The CDR3 region is CATSAGTGGISTDTQYF. Written as DNA, the CDR3 is TGTGCCACCAGTGCCGGGACAGGGGGCATTAGCACAGATACGCAGTATTTT.

Many counts were recorded for this clonotype. V gene TRBV20-1 combines with J gene TRBJ2-3; D is undetermined. CDR1 is DFQATT and CDR2 is SNEGSKA in the germline V gene (reference sequence). The germline V and J ends were trimmed by 4 bases and 7 bases, with 12 bases remaining between them. This CDR3 region has 12 residues. CDR3 region: CSAIREANTQYF. Here the CDR3 DNA reads TGCAGTGCTATAAGAGAGGCAAATACGCAGTATTTT.

In this sample, this clonotype turned up many times. The rearrangement links TRBV20-1 to TRBJ2-5; TRBD2 agrees at 7 bases. CDR1 DFQATT and CDR2 SNEGSKA come from the germline V gene (reference sequence). The length of the CDR3 is 15 residues. Trimming at V came to 3 bases and at J to 5 bases, leaving 12 bases not matched to a gene. CDR3 sequence reads: CSARWGRARSETQYF. CDR3 DNA sequence: TGCAGTGCTAGGTGGGGGAGGGCCAGATCGGAGACCCAGTACTTC.

J is TRBJ1-2 and V is TRBV27; 7 nucleotides line up with TRBD1. The CDR3 sequence is 15 residues long. With V trimmed by 6 bases and J by 8 bases, 15 bases remained unmatched. CDR1 and CDR2 (germline): MNHEY, SMNVEV (reference sequence). CDR3 residues: CASSLTPQGDRGYTF. In DNA form, the CDR3 reads TGTGCCAGCAGCCTAACACCGCAGGGGGATAGGGGCTACACCTTC.

This clonotype was counted ten times or more. The rearrangement joins TRBV5-1 to TRBJ1-2, with 8 bases fitting TRBD1. Germline V gives CDR1 SGHRS, CDR2 YFSETQ. The length of the CDR3 is 16 residues. J lost 2 bases, V lost 4 bases, and 10 bases had no gene match. CDR3 DNA sequence: TGCGCCAGCAGCAGAGGACAGGGCGGAGGAAACTATGGCTACACCTTC. This codes for CASSRGQGGGNYGYTF.

This clonotype has more than one count but fewer than ten. The gene calls are TRBV5-4 and TRBJ2-1; 9 bases map to TRBD1. Germline lookup yields CDR1 SGHNT and CDR2 YYREEE (reference sequence). The V and J ends lost 4 bases and 5 bases, in that order; junction bases with no gene match: 7. CDR3 length equals 15 residues. The CDR3 sequence is CASSVRDRVNNEQFF. CDR3 DNA: TGTGCCAGCAGCGTCCGGGACAGGGTGAACAATGAGCAGTTCTTC. The full variable domain, its missing parts supplied by reference TRBV5-4 and TRBJ2-1, is ETGVTQSPTHLIKTRGQQVTLRCSSQSGHNTVSWYQQALGQGPQFIFQYYREEENGRGNFPPRFSGLQFPNYSSELNVNALELDDSALYLCASSVRDRVNNEQFFGPGTRLTVL.

The chain combines TRBV20-1 with TRBJ2-5; a weak D match, TRBD2 (5 bases). Germline values: CDR1 DFQATT, CDR2 SNEGSKA (reference sequence). The length of the CDR3 is 14 residues. As DNA, the CDR3 is TGCAGCGCGGGCCCGGCACCGCGGGTAGAGACCCAGTACTTC. This translates into CSAGPAPRVETQYF.

The rearrangement uses TRBV20-1 and TRBJ2-2; D possibly corresponds to TRBD2 (5 bases). V gave up 3 bases and J gave up 6 bases, with 14 bases separating them. The CDR3 consists of 14 residues. Germline CDR1 is DFQATT and CDR2 is SNEGSKA (reference sequence). CDR3 sequence (DNA): TGCAGTGCTAGTTTCCCTGGGAGTTCCGGGGAGCTGTTTTTT. Amino acid sequence: CSASFPGSSGELFF.

CDR3 region: CASGPGGPSSYEQYF. The CDR3 region has the DNA TGCGCCAGCGGCCCCGGGGGACCGAGCTCCTACGAGCAGTACTTC. The rearrangement links TRBV5-1 to TRBJ2-7, with D possibly matching TRBD2 (6 bases). CDR1 is SGHRS and CDR2 is YFSETQ in the germline V gene. The CDR3 contains 15 residues. Trimming left V 7 bases short and J 0 bases short, with 17 bases between.

This clonotype was seen repeatedly, ten times or more. The V call is TRBV6-5, the J call TRBJ2-1; weak D call: TRBD1 (6 bases). Per the germline V gene, CDR1 is MNHEY and CDR2 is SVGAGI. V lost 0 bases to trimming and J lost 8 bases, with 14 bases between them. The CDR3 runs to 15 residues. In DNA, the CDR3 is TGTGCCAGCAGTTACTCAGGGCAGGGGCTGGATGAGCAGTTCTTC. It translates to CASSYSGQGLDEQFF.

This clonotype was seen repeatedly, ten times or more. The chain combines TRBV11-1 with TRBJ2-1, with D perhaps TRBD1 (6 bases). The CDR3 runs to 15 residues. The V and J ends lost 5 bases and 3 bases respectively, with 14 bases between them. Germline assignment: CDR1 SGHAT and CDR2 FQDESV (reference sequence). The CDR3 region has the DNA TGTGCCAGCAGCCAGGGGAATATCTTCTACAATGAGCAGTTCTTC. This sequence encodes CASSQGNIFYNEQFF.

Comment on this clonotype: This may be a read error, as it is one base from a much larger clone. The V and J genes are TRBV12-3 or TRBV12-4 and TRBJ2-1, with a possible D match to TRBD2 (5 bases). V gave up 6 bases and J gave up 3 bases, with 12 bases separating them. This CDR3 spans 14 amino acids. The CDR3 DNA follows: TGTGCCAGCAGCGTAGAGGGCCGCTACAATGAGCAGTTCTTC. It encodes CASSVEGRYNEQFF.

In this sample, this clonotype turned up many times. The chain carries TRBV5-1 and TRBJ2-1; TRBD2 is a possible D gene (6 bases). CDR1 and CDR2 (germline): SGHRS, YFSETQ. Trimming shortened V by 0 bases and J by 0 bases, and 10 bases separated the two germline ends. This CDR3 region has 16 residues. DNA of the CDR3: TGCGCCAGCAGCTTGGGCGGGGCGAGCTCCTACAATGAGCAGTTCTTC. Its protein product is CASSLGGASSYNEQFF.

This clonotype has at least ten counts. The V and J genes are TRBV7-2 and TRBJ2-5; 8 bases line up with TRBD2. From germline, CDR1 is SGHTA and CDR2 FQGNSA. The length of the CDR3 is 14 residues. Unmatched junction bases numbered 3, after V lost 1 base and J lost 5 bases. The CDR3 loop reads CASSLGLAKETQYF. CDR3 in DNA: TGTGCCAGCAGCTTAGGACTAGCGAAGGAGACCCAGTACTTC.

This clonotype was seen ten or more times. V usage is TRBV11-2 and J usage is TRBJ2-7; no firm D call. Germline V gives CDR1 SGHAT, CDR2 FQNNGV. The V gene lost 5 bases and the J gene lost 5 bases, with 10 bases spanning the gap. This CDR3 has 12 amino acids. The chain's CDR3 is CASSAGLDEQYF. In DNA, the CDR3 is TGTGCCAGCAGCGCCGGTCTGGACGAGCAGTACTTC.